This T cell receptor beta chain stems from a study of cytomegalovirus exposure and HLA in healthy donors. Whole-study results and caveats: Reported findings show TCR beta sequences accurately forecast HLA-A and HLA-B alleles in most subjects. Per published reports, the classifier diagnosed cytomegalovirus status with high specificity and sensitivity. Common viral pathogens seemed, in a later analysis, to connect with several of the most significant clusters.

This CDR3 region has 13 residues. Trimming stripped 4 bases from V and 8 bases from J, with 13 bases between. Germline CDR1 is SGHNT and CDR2 is YYREEE (reference sequence). To note about this clone: Its target is unknown.

PCR primers comprised 60 Vbeta and 13 Jbeta primers. The method was immunoSEQ multiplex PCR; TCRdb's version includes in-frame clones alone and lacks a portion of them. The repertoire holds around 180,000 clones, approximately 81% seen once, with around 0.25% in the top ten. Sequenced: PBMCs. The chain employs TRBV5-4 and TRBJ1-3; the D gene is possibly TRBD1 (5 bases). The clonotype comes from a boy between 10 and 17 years old in good health and CMV-seronegative. CDR3 in DNA: TGTGCCAGCAGCACCAGAACAGGCGACACCATATATTTT. Amino acids: CASSTRTGDTIYF.